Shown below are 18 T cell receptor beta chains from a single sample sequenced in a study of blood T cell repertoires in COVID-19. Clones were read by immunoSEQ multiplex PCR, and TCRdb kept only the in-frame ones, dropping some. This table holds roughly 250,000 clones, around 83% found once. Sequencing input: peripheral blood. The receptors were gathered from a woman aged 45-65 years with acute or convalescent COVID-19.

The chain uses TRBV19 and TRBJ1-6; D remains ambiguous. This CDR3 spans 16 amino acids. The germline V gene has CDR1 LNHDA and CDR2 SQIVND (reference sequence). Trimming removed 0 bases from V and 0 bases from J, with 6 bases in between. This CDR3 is CASSIDESSYNSPLHF. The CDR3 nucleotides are TGTGCCAGTAGTATAGATGAGAGCTCCTATAATTCACCCCTCCACTTT.

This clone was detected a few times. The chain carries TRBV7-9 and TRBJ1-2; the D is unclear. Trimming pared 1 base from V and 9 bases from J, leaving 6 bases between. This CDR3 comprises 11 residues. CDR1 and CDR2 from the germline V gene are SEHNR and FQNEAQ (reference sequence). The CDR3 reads CASSLGSSYTF. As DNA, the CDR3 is TGTGCCAGCAGCTTAGGATCTAGCTACACCTTC.

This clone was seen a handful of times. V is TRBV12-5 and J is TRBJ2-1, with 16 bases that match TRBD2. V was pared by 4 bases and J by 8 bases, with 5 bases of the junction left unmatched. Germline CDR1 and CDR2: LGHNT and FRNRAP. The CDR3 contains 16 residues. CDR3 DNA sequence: TGTGCTAGTGGTTCGGGACTAGCGGGAGGGATCGATGAGCAGTTCTTC. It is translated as CASGSGLAGGIDEQFF. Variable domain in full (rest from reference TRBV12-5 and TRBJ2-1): DARVTQTPRHKVTEMGQEVTMRCQPILGHNTVFWYRQTMMQGLELLAYFRNRAPLDDSGMPKDRFSAEMPDATLATLKIQPSEPRDSAVYFCASGSGLAGGIDEQFFGPGTRLTVL.

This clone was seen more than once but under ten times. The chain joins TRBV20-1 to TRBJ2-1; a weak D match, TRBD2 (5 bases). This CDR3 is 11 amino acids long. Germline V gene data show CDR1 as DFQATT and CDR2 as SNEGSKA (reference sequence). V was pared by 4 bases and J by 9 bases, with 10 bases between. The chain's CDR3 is CSAILAFEQFF. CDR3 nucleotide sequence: TGCAGTGCTATCCTAGCCTTTGAGCAGTTCTTC.

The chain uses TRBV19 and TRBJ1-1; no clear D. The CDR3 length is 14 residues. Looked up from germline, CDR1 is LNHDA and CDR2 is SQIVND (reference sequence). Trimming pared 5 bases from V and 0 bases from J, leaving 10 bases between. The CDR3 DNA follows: TGTGCCAGTAGTCCCGGTGTTATGAACACTGAAGCTTTCTTT. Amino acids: CASSPGVMNTEAFF.

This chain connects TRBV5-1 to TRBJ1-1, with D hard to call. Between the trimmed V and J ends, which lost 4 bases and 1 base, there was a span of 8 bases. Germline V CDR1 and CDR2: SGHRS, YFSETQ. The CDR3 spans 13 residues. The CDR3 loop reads CASSTTANTEAFF. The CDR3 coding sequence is TGCGCCAGCAGCACCACAGCGAACACTGAAGCTTTCTTT.

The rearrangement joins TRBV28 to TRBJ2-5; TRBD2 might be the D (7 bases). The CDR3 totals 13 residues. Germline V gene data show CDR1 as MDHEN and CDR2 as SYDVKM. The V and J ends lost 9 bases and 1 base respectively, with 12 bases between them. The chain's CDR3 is CASRGGGQETQYF. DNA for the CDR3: TGTGCCAGTCGAGGGGGGGGCCAAGAGACCCAGTACTTC.

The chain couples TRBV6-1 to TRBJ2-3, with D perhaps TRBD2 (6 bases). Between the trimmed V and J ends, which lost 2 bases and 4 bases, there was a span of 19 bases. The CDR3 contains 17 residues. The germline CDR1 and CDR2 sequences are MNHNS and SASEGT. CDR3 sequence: CASSENPTGVSADTQYF. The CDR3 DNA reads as TGTGCCAGCAGTGAAAACCCCACGGGAGTTAGCGCAGATACGCAGTATTTT.

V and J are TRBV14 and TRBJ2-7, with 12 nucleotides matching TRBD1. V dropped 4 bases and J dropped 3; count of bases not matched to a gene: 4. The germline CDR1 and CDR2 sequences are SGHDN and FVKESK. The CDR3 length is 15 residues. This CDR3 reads CASSPGTGGFYEQYF. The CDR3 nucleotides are TGTGCCAGCAGCCCCGGGACAGGGGGCTTCTACGAGCAGTACTTC. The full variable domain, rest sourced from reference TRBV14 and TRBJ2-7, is EAGVTQFPSHSVIEKGQTVTLRCDPISGHDNLYWYRRVMGKEIKFLLHFVKESKQDESGMPNNRFLAERTGGTYSTLKVQPAELEDSGVYFCASSPGTGGFYEQYFGPGTRLTVT.

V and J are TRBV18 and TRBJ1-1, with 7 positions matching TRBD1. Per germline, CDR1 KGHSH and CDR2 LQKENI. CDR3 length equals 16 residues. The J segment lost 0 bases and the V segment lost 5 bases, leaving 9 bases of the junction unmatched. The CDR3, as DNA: TGTGCCAGCTCAAAACTGCGGGACAGCATGAACACTGAAGCTTTCTTT. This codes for CASSKLRDSMNTEAFF.

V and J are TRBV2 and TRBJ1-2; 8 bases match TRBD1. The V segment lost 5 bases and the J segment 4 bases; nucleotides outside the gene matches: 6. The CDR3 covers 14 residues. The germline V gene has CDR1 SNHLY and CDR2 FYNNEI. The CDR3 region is CASSIGQGSYGYTF. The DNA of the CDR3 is TGTGCCAGCAGTATAGGACAGGGAAGCTATGGCTACACCTTC.

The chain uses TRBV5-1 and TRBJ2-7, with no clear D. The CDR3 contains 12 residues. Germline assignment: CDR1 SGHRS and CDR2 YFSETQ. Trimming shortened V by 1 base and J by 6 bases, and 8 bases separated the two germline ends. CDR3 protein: CASSLRQGEQYF. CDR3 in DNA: TGCGCCAGCAGCTTGAGACAAGGCGAGCAGTACTTC.

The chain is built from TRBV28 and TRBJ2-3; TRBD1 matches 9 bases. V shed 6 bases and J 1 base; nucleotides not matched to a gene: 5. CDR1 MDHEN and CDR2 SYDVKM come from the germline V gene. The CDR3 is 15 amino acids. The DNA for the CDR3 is TGTGCCAGCAGGTCACAGGGGGCTGGCACAGATACGCAGTATTTT. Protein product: CASRSQGAGTDTQYF.

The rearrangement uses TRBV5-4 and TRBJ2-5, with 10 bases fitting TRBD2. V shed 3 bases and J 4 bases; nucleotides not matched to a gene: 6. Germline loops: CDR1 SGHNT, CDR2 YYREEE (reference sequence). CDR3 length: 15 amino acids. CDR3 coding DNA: TGTGCCAGCAGCTGGACTAGCGGAGGAGCAGAGACCCAGTACTTC. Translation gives CASSWTSGGAETQYF. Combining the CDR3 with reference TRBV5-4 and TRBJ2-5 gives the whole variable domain ETGVTQSPTHLIKTRGQQVTLRCSSQSGHNTVSWYQQALGQGPQFIFQYYREEENGRGNFPPRFSGLQFPNYSSELNVNALELDDSALYLCASSWTSGGAETQYFGPGTRLLVL.

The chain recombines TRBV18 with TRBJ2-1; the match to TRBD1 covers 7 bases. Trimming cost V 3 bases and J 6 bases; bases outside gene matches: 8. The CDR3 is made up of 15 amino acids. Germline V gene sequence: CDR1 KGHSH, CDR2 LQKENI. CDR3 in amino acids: CASSPDRVVVNEQFF. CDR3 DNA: TGTGCCAGCTCACCCGACAGGGTAGTCGTCAATGAGCAGTTCTTC.

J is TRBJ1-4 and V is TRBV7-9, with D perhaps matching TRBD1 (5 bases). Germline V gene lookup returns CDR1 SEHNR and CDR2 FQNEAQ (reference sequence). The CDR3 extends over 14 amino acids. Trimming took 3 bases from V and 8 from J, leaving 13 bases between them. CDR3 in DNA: TGTGCCAGCAGCTTCGGGGGATTAGAGGAAAAACTGTTTTTT. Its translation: CASSFGGLEEKLFF.

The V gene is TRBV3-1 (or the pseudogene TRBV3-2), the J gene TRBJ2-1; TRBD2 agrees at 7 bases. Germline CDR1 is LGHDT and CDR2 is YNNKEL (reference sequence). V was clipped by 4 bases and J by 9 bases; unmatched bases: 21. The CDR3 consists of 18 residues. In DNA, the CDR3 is TGTGCCAGCAGCCCACGCATAGCGGGTTCCCCCTTCAATGGTGAGCAGTTCTTC. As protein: CASSPRIAGSPFNGEQFF.

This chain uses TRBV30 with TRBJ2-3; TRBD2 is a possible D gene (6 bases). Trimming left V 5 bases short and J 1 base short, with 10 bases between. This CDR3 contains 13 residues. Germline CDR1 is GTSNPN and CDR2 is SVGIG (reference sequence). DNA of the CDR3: TGTGCCTGGGGTAGGAGGGGCACAGATACGCAGTATTTT. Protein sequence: CAWGRRGTDTQYF.